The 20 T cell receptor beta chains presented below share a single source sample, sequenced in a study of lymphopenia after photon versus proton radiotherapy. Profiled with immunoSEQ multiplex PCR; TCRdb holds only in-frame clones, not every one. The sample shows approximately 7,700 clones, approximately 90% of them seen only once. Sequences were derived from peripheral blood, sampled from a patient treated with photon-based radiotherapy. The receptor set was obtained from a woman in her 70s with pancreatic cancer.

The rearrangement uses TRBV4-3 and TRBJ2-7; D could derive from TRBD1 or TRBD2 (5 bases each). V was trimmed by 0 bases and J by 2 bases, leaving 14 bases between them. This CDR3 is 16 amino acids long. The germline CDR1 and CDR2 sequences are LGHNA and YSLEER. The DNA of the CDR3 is TGCGCCAGCAGCCAAGAAGGCACGGGACCTACCTACGAGCAGTACTTC. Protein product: CASSQEGTGPTYEQYF.

The CDR3 nucleotides read TGTGCCAGCAGCTTCCAGCGGGGCTCCTACGAGCAGTACTTC. Translation: CASSFQRGSYEQYF. The genes are TRBV7-2 and TRBJ2-7; TRBD2 matches at 7 bases. The germline V gene has CDR1 SGHTA and CDR2 FQGNSA. Unmatched junction bases numbered 2, after V lost 3 bases and J lost 0 bases. This CDR3 has 14 residues.

The CDR3: CASSPLGGREQETQYF. The CDR3 DNA is TGTGCCAGCAGCCCCCTTGGGGGGCGGGAGCAAGAGACCCAGTACTTC. The chain has TRBV7-9 and TRBJ2-5; TRBD2 is a possible D gene (7 bases). Germline CDR1 SEHNR, CDR2 FQNEAQ (reference sequence). V was clipped by 5 bases and J by 2 bases, with 18 bases between them. This CDR3 is 16 amino acids long.

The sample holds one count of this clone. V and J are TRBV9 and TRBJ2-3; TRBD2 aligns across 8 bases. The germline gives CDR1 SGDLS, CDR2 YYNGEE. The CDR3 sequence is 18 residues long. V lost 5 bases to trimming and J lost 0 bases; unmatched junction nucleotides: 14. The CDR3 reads CASSLKSGSGESTDTQYF. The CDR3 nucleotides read TGTGCCAGCAGTCTCAAGTCGGGTAGCGGGGAAAGCACAGATACGCAGTATTTT.

CDR3 protein: CASSYSRRGLGETQYF. For the CDR3, the DNA is TGTGCCAGCAGTTACTCGAGACGGGGGCTGGGGGAGACCCAGTACTTC. The V gene is TRBV6-5, the J gene TRBJ2-5; D possibly matches TRBD1 or TRBD2 (6 bases each). Trimming stripped 0 bases from V and 5 bases from J, with 16 bases between. Germline V gives CDR1 MNHEY, CDR2 SVGAGI. The CDR3 is 16 residues long.

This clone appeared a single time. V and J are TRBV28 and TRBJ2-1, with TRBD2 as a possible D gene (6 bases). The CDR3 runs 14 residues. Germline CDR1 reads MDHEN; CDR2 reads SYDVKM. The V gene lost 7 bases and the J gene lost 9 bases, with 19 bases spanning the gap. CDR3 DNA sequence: TGTGCCAGCACTGGGACTTTGAGGATAAGTGAGCAGTTCTTC. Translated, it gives CASTGTLRISEQFF. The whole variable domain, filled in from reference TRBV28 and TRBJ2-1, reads DVKVTQSSRYLVKRTGEKVFLECVQDMDHENMFWYRQDPGLGLRLIYFSYDVKMKEKGDIPEGYSVSREKKERFSLILESASTNQTSMYLCASTGTLRISEQFFGPGTRLTVL.

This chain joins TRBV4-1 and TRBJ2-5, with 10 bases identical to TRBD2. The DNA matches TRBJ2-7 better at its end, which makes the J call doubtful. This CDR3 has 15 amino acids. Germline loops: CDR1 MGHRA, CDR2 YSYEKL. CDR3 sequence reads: CASSRTSGSSYEQYF. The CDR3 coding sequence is TGCGCCAGCAGCCGGACTAGCGGTAGCTCCTACGAGCAGTACTTC.

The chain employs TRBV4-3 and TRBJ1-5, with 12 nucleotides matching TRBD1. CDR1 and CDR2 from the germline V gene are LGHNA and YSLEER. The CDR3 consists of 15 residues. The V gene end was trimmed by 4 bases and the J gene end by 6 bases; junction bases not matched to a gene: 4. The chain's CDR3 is CASSPGTGGSQPQHF. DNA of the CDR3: TGCGCCAGCAGCCCCGGGACAGGGGGCTCTCAGCCCCAGCATTTT.

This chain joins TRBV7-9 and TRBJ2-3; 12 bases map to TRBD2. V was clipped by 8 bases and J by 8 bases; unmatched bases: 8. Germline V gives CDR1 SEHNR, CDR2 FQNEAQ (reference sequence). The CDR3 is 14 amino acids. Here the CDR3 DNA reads TGTGCCAGCGCGCTAGCGGGAGGGCCCAGTACGCAGTATTTT. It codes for CASALAGGPSTQYF.

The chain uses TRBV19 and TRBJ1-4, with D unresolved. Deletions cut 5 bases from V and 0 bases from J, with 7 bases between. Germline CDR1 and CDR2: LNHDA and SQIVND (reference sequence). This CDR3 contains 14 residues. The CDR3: CASSLRSTNEKLFF. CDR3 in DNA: TGTGCCAGTAGTCTTCGGTCAACTAATGAAAAACTGTTTTTT.

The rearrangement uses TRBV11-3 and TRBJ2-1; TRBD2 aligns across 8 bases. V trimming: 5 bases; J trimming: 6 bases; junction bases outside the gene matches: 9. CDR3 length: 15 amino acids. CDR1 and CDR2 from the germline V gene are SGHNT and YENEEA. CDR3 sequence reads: CASSPRGAGANEQFF. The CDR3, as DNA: TGTGCCAGCAGCCCCCGGGGAGCGGGAGCCAATGAGCAGTTCTTC.

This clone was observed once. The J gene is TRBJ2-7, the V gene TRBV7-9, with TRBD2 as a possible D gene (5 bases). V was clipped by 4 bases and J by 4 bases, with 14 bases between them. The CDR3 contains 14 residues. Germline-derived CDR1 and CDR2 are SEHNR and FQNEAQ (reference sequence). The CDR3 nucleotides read TGTGCCAGCAGCTCAGACGGGCGGGCTTACGAGCAGTACTTC. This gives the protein CASSSDGRAYEQYF.

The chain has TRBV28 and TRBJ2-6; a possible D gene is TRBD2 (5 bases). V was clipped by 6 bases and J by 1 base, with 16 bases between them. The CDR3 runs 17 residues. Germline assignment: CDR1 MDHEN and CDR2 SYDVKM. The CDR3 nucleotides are TGTGCCAGCAGCCTGGCGGGTCGGCTTTCTGGGGCCAACGTCCTGACTTTC. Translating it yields CASSLAGRLSGANVLTF.

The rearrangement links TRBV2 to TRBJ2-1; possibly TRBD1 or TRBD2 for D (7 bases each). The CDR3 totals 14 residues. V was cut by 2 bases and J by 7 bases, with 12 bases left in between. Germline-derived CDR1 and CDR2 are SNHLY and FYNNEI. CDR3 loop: CASSESRGGNEQFF. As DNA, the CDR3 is TGTGCCAGCAGTGAAAGCAGGGGGGGTAATGAGCAGTTCTTC.

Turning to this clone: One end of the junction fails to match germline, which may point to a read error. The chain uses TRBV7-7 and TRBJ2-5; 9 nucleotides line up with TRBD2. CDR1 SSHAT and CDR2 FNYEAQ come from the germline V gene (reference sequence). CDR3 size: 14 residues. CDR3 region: CASSLAGEEETQYF. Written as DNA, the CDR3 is TGTGCTAGCAGCTTAGCGGGAGAGGAAGAGACCCAGTACTTC.

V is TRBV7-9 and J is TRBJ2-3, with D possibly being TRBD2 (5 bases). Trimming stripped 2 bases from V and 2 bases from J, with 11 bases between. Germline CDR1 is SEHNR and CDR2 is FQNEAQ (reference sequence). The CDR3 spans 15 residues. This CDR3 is CASSLLSGITDTQYF. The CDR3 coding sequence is TGTGCCAGCAGCTTACTGTCGGGGATCACAGATACGCAGTATTTT.

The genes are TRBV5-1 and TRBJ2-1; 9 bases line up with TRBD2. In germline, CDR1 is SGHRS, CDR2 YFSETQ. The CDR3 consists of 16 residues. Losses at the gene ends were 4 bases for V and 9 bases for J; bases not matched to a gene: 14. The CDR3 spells CASSGSLAGGDAEQFF. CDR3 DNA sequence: TGCGCCAGCAGCGGATCCCTGGCGGGAGGGGATGCTGAGCAGTTCTTC.

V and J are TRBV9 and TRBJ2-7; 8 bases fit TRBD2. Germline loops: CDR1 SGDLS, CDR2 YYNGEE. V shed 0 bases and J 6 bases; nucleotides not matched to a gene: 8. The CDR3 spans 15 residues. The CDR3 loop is CASSVGTGGSGEQYF. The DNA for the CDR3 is TGTGCCAGCAGCGTAGGAACGGGAGGGTCAGGCGAGCAGTACTTC.

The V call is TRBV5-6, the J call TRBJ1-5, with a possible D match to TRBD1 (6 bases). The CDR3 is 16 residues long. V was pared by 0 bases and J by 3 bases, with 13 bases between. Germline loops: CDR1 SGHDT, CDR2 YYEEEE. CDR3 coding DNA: TGTGCCAGCAGCTTGGCCCAGGGGAGGCTCAATCAGCCCCAGCATTTT. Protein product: CASSLAQGRLNQPQHF.

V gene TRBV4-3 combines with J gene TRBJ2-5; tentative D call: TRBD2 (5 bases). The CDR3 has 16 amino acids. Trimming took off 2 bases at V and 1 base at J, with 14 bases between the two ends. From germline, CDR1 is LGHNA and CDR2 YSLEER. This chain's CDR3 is CASSQQYRGSQETQYF. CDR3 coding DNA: TGCGCCAGCAGCCAACAATACCGGGGTTCCCAAGAGACCCAGTACTTC.